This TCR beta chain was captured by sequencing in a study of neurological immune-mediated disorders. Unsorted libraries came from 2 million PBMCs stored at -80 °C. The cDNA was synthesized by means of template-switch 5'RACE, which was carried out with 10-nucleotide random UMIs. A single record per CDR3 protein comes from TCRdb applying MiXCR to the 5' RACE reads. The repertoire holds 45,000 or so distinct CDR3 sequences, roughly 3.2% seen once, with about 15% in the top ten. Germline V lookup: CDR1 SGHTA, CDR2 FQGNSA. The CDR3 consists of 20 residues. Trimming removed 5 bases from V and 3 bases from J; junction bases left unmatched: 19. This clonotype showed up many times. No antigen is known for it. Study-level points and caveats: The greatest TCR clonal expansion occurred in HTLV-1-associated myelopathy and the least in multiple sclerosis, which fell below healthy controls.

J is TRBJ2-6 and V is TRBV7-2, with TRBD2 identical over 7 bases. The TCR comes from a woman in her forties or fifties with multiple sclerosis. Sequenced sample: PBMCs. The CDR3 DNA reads TGTGCCAGCAGCCCTAAAAACGGGTTAGCGGGTCTGGGTGGGGCCAACGTCCTGACTTTC. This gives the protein CASSPKNGLAGLGGANVLTF.